This T cell receptor (beta chain) was recovered during a study of blood T cell repertoires in COVID-19. For the study at large: The United States, Italy and Spain provided the acute and convalescent COVID-19 samples. PBMCs, B-cell-depleted T cells, or T cells were the source of the cDNA or gDNA that made up the material.

In the source study's methods: Researchers report that nucleated cell counts were estimated from reference gene primer amplification. The protocol was immunoSEQ multiplex PCR, while the TCRdb copy is restricted to in-frame clones and leaves out a portion. V and J calls plus clone size are reproduced from that table; the DNA served to infer D and trimming. This sample has 200,000 to 250,000 clones; roughly 85% occur once, and the top ten carry about 2%. CDR3 length equals 13 residues. Germline CDR1 is WSHSY and CDR2 is SAAADI. Trimming took off 8 bases at V and 7 bases at J, with 17 bases between the two ends.

Sequenced: peripheral blood. The V and J genes are TRBV10-2 and TRBJ1-1, with TRBD1 as a possible D gene (6 bases). The receptor comes from a man aged 25 to 40 who had recovered from COVID-19. The CDR3 spells CASRKNRVDEAFF. The CDR3 nucleotides read TGCGCCAGCCGGAAAAACAGGGTGGATGAAGCTTTCTTT.